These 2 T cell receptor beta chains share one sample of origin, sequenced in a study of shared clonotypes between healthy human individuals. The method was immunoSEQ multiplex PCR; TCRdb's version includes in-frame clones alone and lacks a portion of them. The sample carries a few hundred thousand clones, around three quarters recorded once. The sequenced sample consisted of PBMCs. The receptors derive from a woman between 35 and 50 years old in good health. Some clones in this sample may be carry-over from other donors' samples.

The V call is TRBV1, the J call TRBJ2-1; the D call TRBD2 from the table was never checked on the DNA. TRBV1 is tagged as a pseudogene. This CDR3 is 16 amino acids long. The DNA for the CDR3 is TGCACCAGCAGCCAACCCCGGGACTCTCGTGTCAATCAGCAGTTCTTC. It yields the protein CTSSQPRDSRVNQQFF.

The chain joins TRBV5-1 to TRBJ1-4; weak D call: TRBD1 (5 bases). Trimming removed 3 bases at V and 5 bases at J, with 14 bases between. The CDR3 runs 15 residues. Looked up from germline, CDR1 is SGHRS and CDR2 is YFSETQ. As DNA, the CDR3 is TGCGCCAGCAGCTCGAGGGGACGGATGAATGAAAAACTGTTTTTT. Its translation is CASSSRGRMNEKLFF.